This T cell receptor (beta chain) was captured by sequencing in a study of shared clonotypes between healthy human individuals. Data came from immunoSEQ multiplex PCR; TCRdb stores just in-frame clones and leaves some out. The profile shows approximately 2.5 million clones, 90% to 95% of them singletons. The CDR3 covers 14 residues. V was trimmed by 6 bases and J by 7 bases, leaving 18 bases between them. Germline CDR1 is SGHTA and CDR2 is FQGNSA. This sequence was found in a man aged 18 to 30 in good health. Some clones in this sample may be carry-over from other donors' samples. The chain employs TRBV7-2 and TRBJ1-2; D gene uncertain. Material: naive CD4+ T cells from PBMCs. The subset was: CD45RA+ positively selected. The CDR3 DNA sequence: TGTGCCAGCAGTCGCCGGTCATCTGGGGTTGGCTACACCTTC. Translated, it gives CASSRRSSGVGYTF.